The subject of this entry is one TCR beta chain. Trimming removed 5 bases from V and 0 bases from J; junction bases left unmatched: 4. The CDR3 has 15 amino acids. From germline, CDR1 is SGHRS and CDR2 YFSETQ. Method: immunoSEQ multiplex PCR; TCRdb's copy keeps in-frame clones and lacks some. The sample includes tens of thousands of clones, around 86% seen only once; the top ten take about 9.5%. This entry belongs to a study of control samples from healthy donors and cancer patients. Material: PBMCs. This receptor was obtained from a woman between 50 and 59 years old with colorectal cancer. V usage is TRBV5-1 and J usage is TRBJ2-2, with 7 bases lining up with TRBD2. CDR3 nucleotides: TGCGCCAGCAGGTCGGGACTAACGAACACCGGGGAGCTGTTTTTT. Translating it yields CASRSGLTNTGELFF.